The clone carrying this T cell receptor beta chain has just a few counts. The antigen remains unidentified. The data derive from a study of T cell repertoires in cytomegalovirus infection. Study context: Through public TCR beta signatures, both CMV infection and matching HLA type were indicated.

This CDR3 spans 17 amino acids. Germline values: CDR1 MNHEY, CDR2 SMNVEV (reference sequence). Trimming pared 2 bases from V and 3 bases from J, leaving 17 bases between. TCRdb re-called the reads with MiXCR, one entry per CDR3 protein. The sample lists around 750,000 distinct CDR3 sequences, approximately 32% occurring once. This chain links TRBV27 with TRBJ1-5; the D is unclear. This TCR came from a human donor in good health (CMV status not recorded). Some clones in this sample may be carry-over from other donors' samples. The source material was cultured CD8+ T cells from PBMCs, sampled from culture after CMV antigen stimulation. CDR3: CASSLHGSWVDNQPQHF. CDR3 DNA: TGTGCCAGCAGTTTACACGGGAGCTGGGTTGACAATCAGCCCCAGCATTTT.